A single sample is the source of the 5 T cell receptor beta chains below, sequenced in a study of Graves' ophthalmopathy and Graves' hyperthyroidism. The authors amplified TCR beta CDR3 regions from RNA transcripts. HTBI primers primed a first-round RT-PCR, and a second-round multiplex PCR followed. TCRdb redid the calling of the multiplex PCR reads with MiXCR, one entry per CDR3 protein. The sample consists of about 1.1 million distinct CDR3 sequences, 35% to 45% of them appearing once. Sequencing input: peripheral blood or thyroid tissue (not recorded which). Receptors were obtained from an adult man with Graves' hyperthyroidism.

The V gene is TRBV25-1, the J gene TRBJ1-4, with a possible D match to TRBD1 (5 bases). Per germline, CDR1 MGHDK and CDR2 SYGVNS. This CDR3 comprises 16 residues. V was pared by 1 base and J by 3 bases, with 12 bases between. CDR3 DNA sequence: TGTGCCAGCAGTGAATTCCCGGGGCGGGCTAATGAAAAACTGTTTTTT. Its translation: CASSEFPGRANEKLFF.

Points on this clonotype: This sequence may be a read error, since a much larger clone differs from it by one base. This chain's CDR3 is CASRPPTMGYGYTF. CDR3 DNA sequence: TGTGCCAGTAGGCCACCCACCATGGGTTATGGCTACACCTTC. The chain is built from TRBV19 and TRBJ1-2; no definite D call. CDR3 length: 14 amino acids. Trimming pared 6 bases from V and 5 bases from J, leaving 16 bases between. Germline lookup yields CDR1 LNHDA and CDR2 SQIVND (reference sequence).

There are many counts of this clonotype. The chain has TRBV29-1 and TRBJ2-5, with a possible D match to TRBD1 (5 bases). The CDR3 is made up of 11 amino acids. V was trimmed by 3 bases and J by 3 bases, leaving 5 bases between them. CDR1 is SQVTM and CDR2 is ANQGSEA in the germline V gene. CDR3: CSVDREETQYF. In DNA, the CDR3 is TGCAGCGTTGACAGGGAAGAGACCCAGTACTTC.

The rearrangement uses TRBV10-3 and TRBJ1-4; 10 bases align to TRBD1. In germline, CDR1 is ENHRY, CDR2 SYGVKD. V dropped 6 bases and J dropped 8; count of bases not matched to a gene: 3. The CDR3 contains 13 residues. CDR3 DNA sequence: TGTGCCATCAGCCCGGGACAGGGGGAAAAACTGTTTTTT. Its translation: CAISPGQGEKLFF.

This clonotype was picked up many times. The chain uses TRBV29-1 and TRBJ1-2; maybe TRBD1 (5 bases). This CDR3 has 13 amino acids. V lost 4 bases to trimming and J lost 3 bases, with 12 bases between them. Germline CDR1 and CDR2: SQVTM and ANQGSEA. The CDR3 bases are TGCAGCGTTGTCGTGGGGACTGACTATGGCTACACCTTC. Protein: CSVVVGTDYGYTF.